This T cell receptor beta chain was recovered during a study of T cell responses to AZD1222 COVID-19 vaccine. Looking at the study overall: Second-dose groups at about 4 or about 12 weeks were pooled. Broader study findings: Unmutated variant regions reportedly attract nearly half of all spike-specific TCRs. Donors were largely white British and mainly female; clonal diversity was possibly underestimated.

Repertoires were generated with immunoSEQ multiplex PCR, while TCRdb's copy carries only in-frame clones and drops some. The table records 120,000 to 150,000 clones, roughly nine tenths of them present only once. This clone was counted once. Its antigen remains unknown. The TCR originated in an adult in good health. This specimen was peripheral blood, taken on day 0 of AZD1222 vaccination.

CDR3 bases: TGTGCCAGCTCACTGGGCGGGAGCAATCAGCCCCAGCATTTT. Its protein is CASSLGGSNQPQHF. V usage is TRBV18 and J usage is TRBJ1-5, with unresolved D. CDR3 length: 14 amino acids. The V gene's germline CDR1 is KGHSH and CDR2 LQKENI. Trimming cost V 4 bases and J 1 base, with 8 bases left between them.